This TCR beta chain derives from a study of chemoradiotherapy in HPV16-positive cancers. Broader study findings: Candidate HPV-specific clones and E7-related TCR motifs grew in tumor during treatment.

As to this clone: What it binds is unknown.

Data came from immunoSEQ multiplex PCR; TCRdb stores just in-frame clones and leaves some out. There are tens of thousands of clones in the sample; more than 75% occur only once, and 2.5% to 4% lies in the top ten. Trimming took off 2 bases at V and 2 bases at J, with 16 bases between the two ends. Looked up from germline, CDR1 is MNHNY and CDR2 is SVGAGI (reference sequence). CDR3 length: 16 residues. This sequence joins TRBV6-6 and TRBJ2-7; TRBD1 is a possible D gene (6 bases). This sequence originates from a human donor with HPV-associated anogenital cancer. The sequencing here drew on blood, taken from a patient who underwent chemoradiotherapy. The CDR3: CASSYPRGAGTYEQYF. In DNA, the CDR3 is TGTGCCAGCAGTTACCCCAGGGGCGCCGGTACCTACGAGCAGTACTTC.